The rows below give T cell receptor beta chains drawn from one sample of a study of blood T cell repertoires in COVID-19. TCRdb's table, derived via immunoSEQ multiplex PCR, lists solely in-frame clones and lacks some. This sample carries 23,000 or so clones, roughly 82% of them seen once, and the ten largest clones take approximately 30%. The sequencing input was peripheral blood. Every receptor here comes from a human donor with active COVID-19. The donor label of this sample is uncertain. Each CDR3 is given with its conserved first and last residue. Fields, in order: V gene, clone size, CDR3 protein. Part of the rows lack a size; the others show once, few, many or a class for expanded clones.

V: TRBV5-3
size: NA
CDR3: CARSLTESSYEQYF

V: TRBV5-1
size: NA
CDR3: CASSLAFGGSYNEQFF

V: TRBV28
size: NA
CDR3: CASTGFEKLFF

V: TRBV4-3
size: NA
CDR3: CASSQGLAGGPGTDTQYF

V: TRBV24-1
size: once
CDR3: CATSDFEGMGYTF

V: TRBV2
size: NA
CDR3: CASRRESGHGYTGELFF

V: TRBV9
size: NA
CDR3: CASSVEASGVREQYF

V: TRBV7-9
size: NA
CDR3: CASSQTGNTGELFF

V: TRBV6-5
size: NA
CDR3: CASSSSAGTAEAFF

V: TRBV7-9
size: NA
CDR3: CASSLVASGEQYF

V: TRBV6-4
size: few
CDR3: CASSTYRGSPLHF

V: TRBV7-9
size: NA
CDR3: CASSPPGSYNEQFF

V: TRBV25-1
size: NA
CDR3: CASKGENTGELFF

V: TRBV18
size: NA
CDR3: CASSPQGTYEQYF

V: TRBV28
size: NA
CDR3: CASSLPAGHTDTQYF

V: TRBV6-5
size: NA
CDR3: CASRGTGATNYGYTF

V: TRBV3-1/TRBV3-2
size: NA
CDR3: CASSQGARQYF

V: TRBV5-1
size: NA
CDR3: CASSALAGGSYNEQFF

V: TRBV7-2
size: NA
CDR3: CASSATPANVLTF

V: TRBV6-1
size: NA
CDR3: CASSEPGVTNEKLFF

V: TRBV7-2
size: NA
CDR3: CASSSQNIDTQYF

V: TRBV6-5
size: NA
CDR3: CASRSGGPGANVLTF

V: TRBV28
size: NA
CDR3: CASSPGQGASYNSPLHF

V: TRBV10-1
size: NA
CDR3: CASSDHTDTQYF